A selection of T cell receptor beta chains follows, all from one sample in a study of blood T cells in healthy people across ages. TCRdb fed the 5' RACE reads into MiXCR, producing one record per CDR3 protein. The sample contains 700,000 to 850,000 distinct CDR3 sequences, 53% of which appear only once. The sample consisted of blood. Receptors originate from a man at least 80 years old in good health. The CDR3 runs from the conserved cysteine through the conserved F or W. Fields, in order: D gene, clone size, V gene, J gene, CDR3 DNA, CDR3 protein. D genes are given only for firm matches. Expanded clones get a size class; other rows say once, few or many, or leave the size out.

TRBD2	-	TRBV10-1	TRBJ2-2	TGCGCCAGTACCAGCGCCGGGAGGGCCGAGACCGGGGAGCTGTTTTTT	CASTSAGRAETGELFF
-	few	TRBV27	TRBJ2-1	TGTGCCAGCAGTTTGAGCAACAGACCCAATGAGCAGTTCTTC	CASSLSNRPNEQFF
-	-	TRBV27	TRBJ2-7	TGTGCCAGCAGCCCGAACTACTCCTACGAGCAGTACTTC	CASSPNYSYEQYF
-	once	TRBV12-3/TRBV12-4	TRBJ1-1	TGTGCCAGCAGTACGCGGGACGGAAACACTGAAGCTTTCTTT	CASSTRDGNTEAFF
-	few	TRBV9	TRBJ2-5	TGTGCCAGCAGCGTAGAACACGGGGAGACCCAGTACTTC	CASSVEHGETQYF
TRBD2	-	TRBV6-6	TRBJ2-5	TGTGCCAGCAGCCGGTGGGTAGCGGGAGCACAAGAGACCCAGTACTTC	CASSRWVAGAQETQYF
TRBD1	once	TRBV5-1	TRBJ1-4	TGCGCCAGCAGCTTCAAGTCTCCCGGGACAGGGGGTGAAAAACTGTTTTTT	CASSFKSPGTGGEKLFF
-	-	TRBV27	TRBJ1-5	TGTGCCAGCAGTTTAAGGGGGACCCCGGCCCAGCATTTT	CASSLRGTPAQHF
-	-	TRBV9	TRBJ2-7	TGTGCCAGCAGCGCACCGGGGCTCGAGCAGTACTTC	CASSAPGLEQYF
TRBD1	-	TRBV20-1	TRBJ1-4	TGCAGTGCTAGAGTTACAGGGGTGGGAAAACTGTTTTTT	CSARVTGVGKLFF
-	-	TRBV25-1	TRBJ1-2	TGTGCCAGCAGTGGGGACGCCCAAAGGAACACCTTC	CASSGDAQRNTF
TRBD2	few	TRBV5-1	TRBJ2-1	TGCGCCAGCAGCTTCGGGAGGGGGAGAAATGAGCAGTTCTTC	CASSFGRGRNEQFF
-	-	TRBV28	TRBJ2-7	TGTGCCAGCAGTCCCGCCGACCAACGGGGAGTCTACGAGCAGTACTTC	CASSPADQRGVYEQYF
-	-	TRBV28	TRBJ2-5	TGTGCCAGCAGGAGCCGTTGGCTAGGCTCCCTCCGGATAAAAGAGACCCAGTACTTC	CASRSRWLGSLRIKETQYF
TRBD2	-	TRBV6-1	TRBJ2-1	TGTGCCAGCAGCCGATGGACTAGCGGGAGGGTCGCCTACAATGAGCAGTTCTTC	CASSRWTSGRVAYNEQFF
-	-	TRBV28	TRBJ1-4	TGTGCCAGCAGAGGAGAGGGTGACAATGAAAAACTGTTTTTT	CASRGEGDNEKLFF
TRBD2	-	TRBV6-5	TRBJ2-1	TGTGCCAGCAGAAGCGGGAGGTCCTACAATGAGCAGTTCTTC	CASRSGRSYNEQFF
-	once	TRBV7-8	TRBJ2-3	TGTGCCAGCAGCTCAGAGCGTGGAGATACGCAGTATTTT	CASSSERGDTQYF
-	-	TRBV13	TRBJ2-1	TGTGCCAGCAGCTTTCAGTTGGGGGAGAGGAATGAGCAGTTCTTC	CASSFQLGERNEQFF
-	-	TRBV9	TRBJ2-4	TGTGCCAGCAGCGTAGAGACAGCCCCCGGGGAGCAGTACTTC	CASSVETAPGEQYF